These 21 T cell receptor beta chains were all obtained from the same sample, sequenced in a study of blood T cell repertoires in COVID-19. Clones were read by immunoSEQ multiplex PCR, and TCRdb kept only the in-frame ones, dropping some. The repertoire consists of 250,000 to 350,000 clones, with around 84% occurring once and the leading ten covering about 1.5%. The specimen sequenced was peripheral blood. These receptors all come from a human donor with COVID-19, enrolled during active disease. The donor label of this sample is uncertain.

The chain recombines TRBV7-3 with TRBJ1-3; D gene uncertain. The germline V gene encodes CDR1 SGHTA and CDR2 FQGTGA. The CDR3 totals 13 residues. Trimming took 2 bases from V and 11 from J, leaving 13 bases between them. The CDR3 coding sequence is TGTGCCAGCAGCTTAGGAGTCGGGAGTGCCATATATTTT. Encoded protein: CASSLGVGSAIYF.

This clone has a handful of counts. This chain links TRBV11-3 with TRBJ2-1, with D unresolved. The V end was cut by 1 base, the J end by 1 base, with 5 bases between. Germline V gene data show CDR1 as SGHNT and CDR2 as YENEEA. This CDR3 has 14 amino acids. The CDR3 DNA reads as TGTGCCAGCAGCTTAGGCAGGTCCTACAATGAGCAGTTCTTC. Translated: CASSLGRSYNEQFF. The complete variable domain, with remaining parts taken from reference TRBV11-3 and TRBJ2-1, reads EAGVVQSPRYKIIEKKQPVAFWCNPISGHNTLYWYLQNLGQGPELLIRYENEEAVDDSQLPKDRFSAERLKGVDSTLKIQPAELGDSAVYLCASSLGRSYNEQFFGPGTRLTVL.

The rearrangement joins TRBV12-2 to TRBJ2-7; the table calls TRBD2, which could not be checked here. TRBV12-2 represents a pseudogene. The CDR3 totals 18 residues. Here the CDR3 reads CASRLGGLVSPDSYEQYF. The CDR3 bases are TGTGCAAGTCGCTTAGGAGGCTTAGTGAGTCCGGACTCCTACGAGCAGTACTTC.

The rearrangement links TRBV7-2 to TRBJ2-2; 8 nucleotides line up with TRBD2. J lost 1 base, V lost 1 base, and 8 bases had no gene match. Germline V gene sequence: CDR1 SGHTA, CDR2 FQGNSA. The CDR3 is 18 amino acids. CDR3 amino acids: CASSLGPPAGGNTGELFF. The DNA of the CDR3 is TGTGCCAGCAGCTTAGGGCCCCCGGCGGGGGGGAACACCGGGGAGCTGTTTTTT.

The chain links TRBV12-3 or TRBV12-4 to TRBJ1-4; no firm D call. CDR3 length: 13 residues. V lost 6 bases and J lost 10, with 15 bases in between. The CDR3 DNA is TGTGCCAGCAGCCAGATGTTAGGCGGAAAACTGTTTTTT. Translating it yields CASSQMLGGKLFF.

DNA of the CDR3: TGTGCCAGCAGCCAAGATAGGGGAGGCGAGCAGTACTTC. It codes for CASSQDRGGEQYF. V gene TRBV3-1 (or the pseudogene TRBV3-2) combines with J gene TRBJ2-7; TRBD2 might be the D (6 bases). Per the germline V gene, CDR1 is LGHDT and CDR2 is YNNKEL (reference sequence). This CDR3 has 13 residues. The V and J ends lost 0 bases and 6 bases respectively, with 9 bases between them.

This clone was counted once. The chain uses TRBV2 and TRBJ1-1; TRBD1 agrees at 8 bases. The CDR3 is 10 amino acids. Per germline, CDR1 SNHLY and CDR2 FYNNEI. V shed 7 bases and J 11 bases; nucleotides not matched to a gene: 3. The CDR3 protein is CASIQGEAFF. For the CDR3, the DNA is TGTGCCAGCATACAGGGGGAGGCTTTCTTT.

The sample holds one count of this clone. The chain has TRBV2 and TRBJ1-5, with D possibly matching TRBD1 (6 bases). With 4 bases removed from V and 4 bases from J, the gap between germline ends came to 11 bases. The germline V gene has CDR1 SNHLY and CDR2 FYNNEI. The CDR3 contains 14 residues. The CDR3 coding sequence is TGTGCCAGCAGTGCCCGGACAGCTAATCAGCCCCAGCATTTT. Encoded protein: CASSARTANQPQHF.

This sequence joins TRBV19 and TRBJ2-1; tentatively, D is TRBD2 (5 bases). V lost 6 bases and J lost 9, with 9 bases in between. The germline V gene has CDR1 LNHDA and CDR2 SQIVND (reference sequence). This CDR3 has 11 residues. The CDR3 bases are TGTGCCAGTAGGGGGAGCATTGAGCAGTTCTTC. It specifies CASRGSIEQFF.

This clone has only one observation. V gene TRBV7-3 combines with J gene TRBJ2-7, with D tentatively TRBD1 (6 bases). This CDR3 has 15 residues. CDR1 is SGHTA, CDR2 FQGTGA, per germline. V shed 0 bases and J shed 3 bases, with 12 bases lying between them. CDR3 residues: CASSLTTGNHYEQYF. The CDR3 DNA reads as TGTGCCAGCAGCTTAACAACAGGGAACCACTACGAGCAGTACTTC.

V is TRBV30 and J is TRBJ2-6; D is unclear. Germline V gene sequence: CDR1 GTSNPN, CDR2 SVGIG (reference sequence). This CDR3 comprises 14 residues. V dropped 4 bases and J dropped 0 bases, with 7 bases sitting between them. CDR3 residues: CAWIVSSGANVLTF. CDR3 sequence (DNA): TGTGCCTGGATAGTGAGCTCTGGGGCCAACGTCCTGACTTTC. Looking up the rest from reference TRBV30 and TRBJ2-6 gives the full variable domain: SQTIHQWPATLVQPVGSPLSLECTVEGTSNPNLYWYRQAAGRGLQLLFYSVGIGQISSEVPQNLSASRPQDRQFILSSKKLLLSDSGFYLCAWIVSSGANVLTFGAGSRLTVL.

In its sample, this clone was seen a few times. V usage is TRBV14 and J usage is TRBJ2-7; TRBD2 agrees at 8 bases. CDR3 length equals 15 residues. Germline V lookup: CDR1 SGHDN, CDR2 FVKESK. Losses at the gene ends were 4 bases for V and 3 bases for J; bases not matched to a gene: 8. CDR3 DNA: TGTGCCAGCAGCCCGGATGGGCGGGAGGTCTACGAGCAGTACTTC. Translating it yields CASSPDGREVYEQYF.

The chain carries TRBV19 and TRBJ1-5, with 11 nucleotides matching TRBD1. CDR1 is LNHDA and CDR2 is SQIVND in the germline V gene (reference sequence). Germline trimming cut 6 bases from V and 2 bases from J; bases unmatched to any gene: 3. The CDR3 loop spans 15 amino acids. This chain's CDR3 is CASSGGQGGNQPQHF. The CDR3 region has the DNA TGTGCCAGTAGCGGGGGACAGGGGGGCAATCAGCCCCAGCATTTT.

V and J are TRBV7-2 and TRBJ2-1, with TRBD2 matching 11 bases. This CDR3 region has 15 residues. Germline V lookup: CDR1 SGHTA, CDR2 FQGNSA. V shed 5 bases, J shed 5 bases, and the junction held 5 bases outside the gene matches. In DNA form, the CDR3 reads TGTGCCAGCAGCCCCGTAGCGGGGGGGGACAATGAGCAGTTCTTC. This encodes CASSPVAGGDNEQFF.

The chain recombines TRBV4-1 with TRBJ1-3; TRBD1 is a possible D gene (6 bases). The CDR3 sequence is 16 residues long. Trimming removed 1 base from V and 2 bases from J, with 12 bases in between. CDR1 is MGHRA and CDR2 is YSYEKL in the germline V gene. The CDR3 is CASSQGWGQPGNTIYF. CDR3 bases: TGCGCCAGCAGCCAAGGATGGGGGCAACCTGGAAACACCATATATTTT.

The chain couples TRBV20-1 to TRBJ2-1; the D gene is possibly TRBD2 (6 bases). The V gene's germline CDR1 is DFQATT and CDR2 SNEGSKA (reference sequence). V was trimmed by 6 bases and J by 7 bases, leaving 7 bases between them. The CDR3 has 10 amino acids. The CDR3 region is CSAEGNEQFF. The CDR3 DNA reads TGCAGTGCGGAGGGAAATGAGCAGTTCTTC.

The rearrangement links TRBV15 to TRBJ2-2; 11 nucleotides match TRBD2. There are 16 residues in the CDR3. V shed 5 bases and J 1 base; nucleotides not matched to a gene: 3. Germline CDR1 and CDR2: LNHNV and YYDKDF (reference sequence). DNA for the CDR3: TGTGCCACCAGCGTGGGACTAGCGGAGAACACCGGGGAGCTGTTTTTT. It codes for CATSVGLAENTGELFF.

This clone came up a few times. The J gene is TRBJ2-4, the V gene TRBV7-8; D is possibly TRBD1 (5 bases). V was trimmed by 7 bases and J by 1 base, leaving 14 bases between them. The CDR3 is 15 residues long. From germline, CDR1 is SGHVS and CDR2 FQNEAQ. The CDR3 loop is CASTHPRVAKNIQYF. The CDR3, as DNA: TGTGCCAGCACTCATCCCAGGGTGGCCAAAAACATTCAGTACTTC.

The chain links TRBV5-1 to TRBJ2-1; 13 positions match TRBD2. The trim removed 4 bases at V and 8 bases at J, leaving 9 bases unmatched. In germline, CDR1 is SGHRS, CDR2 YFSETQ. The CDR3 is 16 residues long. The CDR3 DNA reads TGCGCCAGCAGCCCCCAACTAGCGGGAGGGCCCGATGAGCAGTTCTTC. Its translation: CASSPQLAGGPDEQFF.

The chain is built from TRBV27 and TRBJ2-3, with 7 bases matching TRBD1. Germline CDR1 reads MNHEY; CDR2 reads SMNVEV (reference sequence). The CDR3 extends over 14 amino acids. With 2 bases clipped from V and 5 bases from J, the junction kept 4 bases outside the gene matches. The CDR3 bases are TGTGCCAGCAGTTTAAGGGCAGGGGGAGATACGCAGTATTTT. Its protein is CASSLRAGGDTQYF.

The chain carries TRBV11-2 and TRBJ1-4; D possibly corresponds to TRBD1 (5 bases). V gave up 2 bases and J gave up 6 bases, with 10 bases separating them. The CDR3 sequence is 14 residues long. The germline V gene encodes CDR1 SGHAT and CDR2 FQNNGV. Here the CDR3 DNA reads TGTGCCAGCAGCTTACATCCGACAGATGAAAAACTGTTTTTT. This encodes CASSLHPTDEKLFF.